The sequence of this T cell receptor beta chain was determined in a study of blood T cell repertoires in COVID-19 (dated by TCRdb to the early 2020s). Some background on the complete study: Samples from collaborators originated in the United States, Italy and Spain and spanned both the acute and convalescent phases of COVID-19. Nearly every sample came with metadata listing a de-identified subject ID, COVID-19 status, age in years and sex. The material from the prospective study consisted of cDNA or gDNA derived from T cells, B-cell-depleted T cells, or PBMCs. The dataset comprised deeply sampled blood TCRbeta repertoires from subjects exposed to, actively infected with, or recovered from COVID-19. Where HLA class I and class II types were available, the types were taken from metadata supplied by the sample provider, not from assay-based typing. The repertoires were released in a freely available public database meant as a resource for research on the immune response to SARS-CoV-2. Samples came from the ongoing ImmuneRACE study (first 160 participants) plus 1,254 subjects from 6 global collaborators.

One collaborating source in Seattle enrolled patients during active infection and followed them longitudinally through the course of disease. Collaborating institutions collected whole blood in K2EDTA tubes following their own protocols. For TCRbeta analysis, collaborator samples were shipped as frozen whole blood, as isolated PBMCs, or as DNA extracted from either sample type. TCRbeta CDR3 regions were amplified from genomic DNA by means of the immunoSEQ Assay, a bias-controlled multiplex PCR. The original methods were these. The number of nucleated cells in each sample was estimated from the amplification of reference gene primers within the assay. Sequence reads were collapsed and filtered to measure the absolute abundance of every unique TCRbeta CDR3 rearrangement. For each sample, productive Simpson clonality was calculated as the square root of Simpson's diversity index over productive rearrangements. In its TCRdb copy, this immuneACCESS table keeps in-frame sequences only and misses some clones. Where compared with another copy, unresolved V genes explain less than half of these, and the others have no known cause. V and J calls and clone size follow that table, whereas D and trimming were derived from the DNA. Counted in this sample were 150,000 to 200,000 clones; approximately 86% of them appeared once. The ten largest clones add up to approximately 0.5% of the sample.

The CDR3 starts with the cysteine, ends with the phenylalanine, and has 14 residues. Left in the record is the CDR3 DNA by itself, 42 bases read in frame from the first base. The germline V gene yields SGHTA for CDR1 and FQGTGA for CDR2. Trimming removed 4 bases from V and 3 bases from J; the gene matches leave 4 bases unexplained. What the work shows at the level of the full study, not this receptor alone: Clinical and demographic metadata were provided uncurated, with the amount varying by source and participant.

Details on this clone: Its antigen has not been determined. Base quality data are lacking; no much larger clone is found one base away.

The sequence was obtained from a man aged 55 to 69 with COVID-19, enrolled during active disease. The specimen was peripheral blood. The chain joins TRBV7-3 to TRBJ2-3; TRBD1 agrees with 7 junctional bases. The DNA sequence is TGTGCCAGCAGCTCTGCACAGGGGACAGATACGCAGTATTTT. Its protein reads: CASSSAQGTDTQYF.